The source of this TCR beta chain is a study of T cells in Graves' hyperthyroidism and ophthalmopathy. Patients with ophthalmopathy all had a Clinical Activity Score of at least 3, a NOSPECS grade of at least 4 and duration under 3 months. Diagnoses rested on clinical symptoms, serum thyroxine and TRAb, thyroid ultrasound and orbital computed tomography. What was amplified from RNA transcripts were TCR beta CDR3 regions. First-round RT-PCR targeting the TCR CDR3 was performed with the HTBI primer set. Using its own MiXCR run on the multiplex PCR reads, TCRdb lists one record per CDR3 protein. The sample has approximately 600,000 distinct CDR3 sequences, 11% to 15% seen once; the top ten hold roughly 7%. V lost 5 bases, J lost 2 bases, and 3 bases stayed unmatched. The CDR3 is 15 residues long. Germline CDR1 is LNHDA and CDR2 is SQIVND (reference sequence). This clonotype was detected a few times.

The chain uses TRBV19 and TRBJ2-3, with 11 bases identical to TRBD2. The sequencing input was blood. The source is a woman aged 18-29 years with Graves' ophthalmopathy. CDR3 nucleotide sequence: TGTGCCAGTAGTGTTAGCGGGAGGGCCACAGATACGCAGTATTTT. This encodes CASSVSGRATDTQYF. Variable domain in full (rest from reference TRBV19 and TRBJ2-3): DGGITQSPKYLFRKEGQNVTLSCEQNLNHDAMYWYRQDPGQGLRLIYYSQIVNDFQKGDIAEGYSVSREKKESFPLTVTSAQKNPTAFYLCASSVSGRATDTQYFGPGTRLTVL.